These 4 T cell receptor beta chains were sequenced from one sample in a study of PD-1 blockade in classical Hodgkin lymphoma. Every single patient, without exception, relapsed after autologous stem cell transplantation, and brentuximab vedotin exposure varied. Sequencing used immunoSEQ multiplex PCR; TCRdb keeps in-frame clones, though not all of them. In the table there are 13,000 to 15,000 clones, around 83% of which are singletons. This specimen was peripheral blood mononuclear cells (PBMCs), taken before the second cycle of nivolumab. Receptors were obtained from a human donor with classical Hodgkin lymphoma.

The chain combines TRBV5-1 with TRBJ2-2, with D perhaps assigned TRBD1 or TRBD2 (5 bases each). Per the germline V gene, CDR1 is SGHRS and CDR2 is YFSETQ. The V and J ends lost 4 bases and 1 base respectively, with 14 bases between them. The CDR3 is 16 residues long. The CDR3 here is CASSASGTENTGELFF. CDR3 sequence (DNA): TGCGCCAGCAGCGCGTCCGGGACGGAGAACACCGGGGAGCTGTTTTTT. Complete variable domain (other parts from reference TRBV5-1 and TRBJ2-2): KAGVTQTPRYLIKTRGQQVTLSCSPISGHRSVSWYQQTPGQGLQFLFEYFSETQRNKGNFPGRFSGRQFSNSRSEMNVSTLELGDSALYLCASSASGTENTGELFFGEGSRLTVL.

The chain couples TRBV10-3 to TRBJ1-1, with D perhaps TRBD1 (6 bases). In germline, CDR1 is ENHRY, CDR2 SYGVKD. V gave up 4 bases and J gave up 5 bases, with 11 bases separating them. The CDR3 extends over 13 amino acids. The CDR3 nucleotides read TGTGCCATCAGTGGGGGAGGGGGGACTGAAGCTTTCTTT. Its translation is CAISGGGGTEAFF.

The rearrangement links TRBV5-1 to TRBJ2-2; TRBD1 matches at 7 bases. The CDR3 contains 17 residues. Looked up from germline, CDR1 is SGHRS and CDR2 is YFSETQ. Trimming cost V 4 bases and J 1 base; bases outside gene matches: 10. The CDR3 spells CASSLGLRGLNTGELFF. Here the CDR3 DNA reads TGCGCCAGCAGCCTAGGACTCAGGGGGTTGAACACCGGGGAGCTGTTTTTT.

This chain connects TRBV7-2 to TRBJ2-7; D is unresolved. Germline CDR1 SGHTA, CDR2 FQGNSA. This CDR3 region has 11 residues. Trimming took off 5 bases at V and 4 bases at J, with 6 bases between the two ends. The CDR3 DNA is TGTGCCAGCAGCGCCCATTACGAGCAGTACTTC. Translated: CASSAHYEQYF.